These 12 T cell receptor beta chains share one sample of origin, sequenced in a study of blood T cell repertoires in COVID-19. The data were produced by immunoSEQ multiplex PCR, yet TCRdb's version contains in-frame clones alone and is incomplete. The sample shows 300,000 to 400,000 clones, 90% to 95% of them seen only once. Material for sequencing was peripheral blood. The receptor source for this set is a woman aged 18-29 years who had recovered from COVID-19.

The CDR3 DNA is TGTGCCTGGAGTGTAACGGGGTTCAACACTGAAGCTTTCTTT. Its translation: CAWSVTGFNTEAFF. This rearrangement joins TRBV30 to TRBJ1-1; D is undetermined. There are 14 residues in the CDR3. V lost 0 bases, J lost 2 bases, and 10 bases lay in between. Per germline, CDR1 GTSNPN and CDR2 SVGIG (reference sequence).

The rearrangement uses TRBV10-1 and TRBJ2-5; D is unresolved. Trimming took 8 bases from V and 3 from J, leaving 13 bases between them. CDR3 length: 13 residues. The germline V gene has CDR1 WNHNN and CDR2 SYGVQD (reference sequence). CDR3 coding DNA: TGCGCCAGCGCTAAAGCAGGCGAAGAGACCCAGTACTTC. Its translation: CASAKAGEETQYF.

The chain recombines TRBV24-1 with TRBJ2-7, with TRBD1 identical over 9 bases. The germline CDR1 and CDR2 sequences are KGHDR and SFDVKD. The CDR3 is made up of 15 amino acids. Trimming at V came to 7 bases and at J to 4 bases, leaving 10 bases not matched to a gene. The CDR3 DNA is TGTGCCACCAGCCCACAGGGGGCGCGGAATTACGAGCAGTACGTC. It encodes CATSPQGARNYEQYV.

The chain recombines TRBV7-9 with TRBJ1-5, with 8 bases matching TRBD1. V lost 1 base to trimming and J lost 5 bases; unmatched junction nucleotides: 13. The CDR3 spans 18 residues. Looked up from germline, CDR1 is SEHNR and CDR2 is FQNEAQ (reference sequence). The CDR3 DNA reads as TGTGCCAGCAGCTTAGGCACAAACAGGGGGACTCATCATCAGCCCCAGCATTTT. It codes for CASSLGTNRGTHHQPQHF.

This chain uses TRBV7-2 with TRBJ2-2; 14 nucleotides align to TRBD2. V shed 5 bases and J 4 bases; nucleotides not matched to a gene: 3. There are 16 residues in the CDR3. CDR1 and CDR2 (germline): SGHTA, FQGNSA. CDR3 residues: CASSPGLAGGTGELFF. The CDR3 DNA follows: TGTGCCAGCAGCCCCGGACTAGCGGGAGGCACCGGGGAGCTGTTTTTT.

The CDR3 DNA follows: TGTGCCAGCAGCTTGACTAGCGGGAGTTACGGAGAGCAGTACGTC. This encodes CASSLTSGSYGEQYV. The genes are TRBV7-2 and TRBJ2-7; 12 positions match TRBD2. Germline values: CDR1 SGHTA, CDR2 FQGNSA. The CDR3 runs 15 residues. Germline trimming cut 3 bases from V and 7 bases from J; bases unmatched to any gene: 7.

The chain recombines TRBV27 with TRBJ2-1; 7 bases are a match to TRBD1. The J segment lost 0 bases and the V segment lost 4 bases, leaving 6 bases of the junction unmatched. CDR1 is MNHEY and CDR2 is SMNVEV in the germline V gene (reference sequence). The CDR3 has 16 residues. CDR3 sequence: CASSSRGIDSYNEQFF. The CDR3 coding sequence is TGTGCCAGCAGTTCCAGGGGGATCGACTCCTACAATGAGCAGTTCTTC.

V and J are TRBV7-8 and TRBJ2-3; no reliable D call. V lost 1 base and J lost 3, with 14 bases in between. CDR1 is SGHVS and CDR2 is FQNEAQ in the germline V gene. The CDR3 is made up of 16 amino acids. Here the CDR3 DNA reads TGTGCCAGCAGCTTAGATACCAACGCACGGACAGATACGCAGTATTTT. The encoded protein is CASSLDTNARTDTQYF.

The chain carries TRBV11-2 and TRBJ1-3; TRBD1 matches at 8 bases. The trim removed 5 bases at V and 0 bases at J, leaving 9 bases unmatched. Germline lookup yields CDR1 SGHAT and CDR2 FQNNGV. This CDR3 region has 17 residues. CDR3 sequence (DNA): TGTGCCAGCAGCAAGTTAAGGACAGGGCTCTCTGGAAACACCATATATTTT. Translated: CASSKLRTGLSGNTIYF.

The chain joins TRBV2 to TRBJ2-1, with TRBD1 as a possible D gene (6 bases). CDR3 length: 15 amino acids. Germline V lookup: CDR1 SNHLY, CDR2 FYNNEI. V lost 8 bases, J lost 3 bases, and 17 bases lay in between. The CDR3 nucleotides are TGTGCCAGCTGGGGGCCCGGAGGCGGCTACAATGAGCAGTTCTTC. Translating gives CASWGPGGGYNEQFF.

In DNA form, the CDR3 reads TGTGCCAGCAGCCCCCGGACAGGGCACGAGCAGTACGTC. Translation: CASSPRTGHEQYV. The chain couples TRBV11-2 to TRBJ2-7; the match to TRBD1 covers 8 bases. Germline CDR1 is SGHAT and CDR2 is FQNNGV. With 5 bases clipped from V and 5 bases from J, the junction kept 5 bases outside the gene matches. This CDR3 comprises 13 residues.

J is TRBJ2-5 and V is TRBV7-2; 9 bases are shared with TRBD2. Germline V gives CDR1 SGHTA, CDR2 FQGNSA. V was pared by 8 bases and J by 3 bases, with 7 bases of the junction left unmatched. The CDR3 is 14 residues long. CDR3 loop: CASRGGRGEETQYF. The DNA for the CDR3 is TGTGCCAGCCGTGGCGGGAGGGGGGAAGAGACCCAGTACTTC.